Listed here is a single T cell receptor (beta chain). The method was immunoSEQ multiplex PCR; TCRdb's version includes in-frame clones alone and lacks a portion of them. Of hundreds of thousands of clones listed, 80% to 90% are singletons. This entry belongs to a study of blood T cell repertoires in COVID-19. This CDR3 is 18 amino acids long. Germline assignment: CDR1 SGHAT and CDR2 FQNNGV. V was pared by 5 bases and J by 7 bases, with 26 bases between. Sequencing was performed on PBMCs or T cells enriched from blood (not recorded which). This TCR came from a man between 18 and 29 years old who had recovered from COVID-19. The chain couples TRBV11-2 to TRBJ2-2; D perhaps matches TRBD2 (5 bases). The CDR3 region is CASSPTGRLARSIGELFF. The CDR3 DNA follows: TGTGCCAGCAGCCCTACGGGTAGGCTAGCTAGATCGATCGGGGAGCTGTTTTTT. The full variable domain, with the rest looked up from reference TRBV11-2 and TRBJ2-2, is EAGVAQSPRYKIIEKRQSVAFWCNPISGHATLYWYQQILGQGPKLLIQFQNNGVVDDSQLPKDRFSAERLKGVDSTLKIQPAKLEDSAVYLCASSPTGRLARSIGELFFGEGSRLTVL.